The rows below give T cell receptor beta chains drawn from one sample of a study of blood T cell repertoires in COVID-19. Sequenced by immunoSEQ multiplex PCR; TCRdb stores in-frame clones only, minus some. This table has tens of thousands of clones, about 86% appearing once. Sample: peripheral blood. Receptor source: a man between 70 and 80 years old with active COVID-19. CDR3s include the opening cysteine and the closing phenylalanine or tryptophan. D genes are given only for firm matches. Part of the rows lack a size; the others show once, few, many or a class for expanded clones.

j_call d_call v_call clone_size cdr3_aa cdr3_nt
TRBJ2-5 NA TRBV24-1 NA CATSDPDSWEETQYF TGTGCCACCAGTGATCCGGACAGTTGGGAAGAGACCCAGTACTTC
TRBJ2-1 TRBD1 TRBV12-5 NA CASGLEGQVDNEQFF TGTGCTAGTGGTTTGGAGGGACAGGTAGACAATGAGCAGTTCTTC
TRBJ2-7 NA TRBV2 NA CASSTPWTANYEQYF TGTGCCAGCAGTACCCCCTGGACAGCAAACTACGAGCAGTACTTC
TRBJ1-4 TRBD1 TRBV27 NA CASRYRGTNEKLFF TGTGCCAGCCGGTACAGGGGGACTAATGAAAAACTGTTTTTT
TRBJ1-6 NA TRBV5-1 NA CATRIRYGGNSPLHF TGCGCCACCCGAATTCGGTATGGAGGGAATTCACCCCTCCACTTT
TRBJ2-1 TRBD2 TRBV5-4 NA CASSQTSGGYNEQFF TGTGCCAGCAGCCAAACTAGCGGGGGCTACAATGAGCAGTTCTTC
TRBJ1-5 NA TRBV7-2 NA CASSSPGLPSNQPQHF TGTGCCAGCAGCTCACCGGGACTCCCTAGCAATCAGCCCCAGCATTTT
TRBJ2-5 NA TRBV29-1 once CSVEGPGETQYF TGCAGCGTTGAAGGACCGGGAGAGACCCAGTACTTC
TRBJ1-4 NA TRBV5-1 NA CASSPRPGVNEKLFF TGCGCCAGCAGCCCCAGGCCAGGGGTAAATGAAAAACTGTTTTTT
TRBJ1-3 NA TRBV13 NA CASSFRVPGNTIYF TGTGCCAGCAGCTTCAGGGTCCCTGGAAACACCATATATTTT
TRBJ2-3 TRBD1 TRBV5-1 NA CASMPGTGGTDTQYF TGCGCCAGCATGCCTGGGACAGGGGGCACAGATACGCAGTATTTT
TRBJ1-4 NA TRBV6-5 once CASGATGFNEKLFF TGTGCCAGCGGCGCCACAGGGTTTAATGAAAAACTGTTTTTT
TRBJ1-1 NA TRBV7-8 NA CASSLALRGTEAFF TGTGCCAGCAGCTTAGCACTCAGGGGCACTGAAGCTTTCTTT
TRBJ2-3 NA TRBV2 NA CASSVGGQDTQYF TGTGCCAGCAGTGTGGGGGGGCAAGATACGCAGTATTTT
TRBJ1-1 NA TRBV6-2/TRBV6-3 NA CASSSGFNTEAFF TGTGCCAGCAGCTCAGGGTTTAACACTGAAGCTTTCTTT
TRBJ1-1 NA TRBV7-9 NA CASSFAQGATEAFF TGTGCCAGCAGCTTCGCACAGGGCGCAACTGAAGCTTTCTTT
TRBJ1-2 NA TRBV12-3/TRBV12-4 NA CASSYGFGYTF TGTGCCAGCAGTTACGGGTTTGGCTACACCTTC
TRBJ2-3 NA TRBV7-2 NA CASSLAIRSTDTQYF TGTGCCAGCAGCTTAGCGATACGGAGTACAGATACGCAGTATTTT
TRBJ2-1 NA TRBV7-6 NA CASAFDSGAYNEQFF TGTGCCAGCGCTTTCGACAGTGGAGCCTACAATGAGCAGTTCTTC
TRBJ1-2 TRBD1 TRBV19 NA CASSLSGGNYGYTF TGTGCCAGTAGTCTCTCAGGGGGCAACTATGGCTACACCTTC
TRBJ2-2 TRBD1 TRBV5-1 few CASSRRQGTSGELFF TGCGCCAGCAGCAGACGACAGGGTACCTCCGGGGAGCTGTTTTTT
TRBJ2-1 TRBD1 TRBV6-1 NA CASSERLAGGSFEQFF TGTGCCAGCAGTGAAAGGTTAGCAGGGGGCAGTTTTGAGCAGTTCTTC
TRBJ2-3 NA TRBV4-3 NA CASSQDRRGDTQYF TGCGCCAGCAGCCAAGATAGGAGGGGAGATACGCAGTATTTT
TRBJ1-6 NA TRBV6-4 many CASSETLQGSLHF TGTGCCAGCAGTGAGACTTTACAGGGTTCCCTCCACTTT
TRBJ2-2 TRBD1 TRBV7-3 once CASSLGDRNTGELFF TGTGCCAGCAGCTTAGGGGACAGGAACACCGGGGAGCTGTTTTTT
TRBJ2-7 NA TRBV19 once CASSIRGWGSAYEQYF TGTGCCAGTAGTATAAGGGGTTGGGGCTCGGCCTACGAGCAGTACTTC
TRBJ2-5 TRBD2 TRBV3-1/TRBV3-2 NA CASSPTSGSGTQYF TGTGCCAGCAGCCCGACTAGCGGGTCAGGGACCCAGTACTTC
TRBJ2-7 TRBD2 TRBV2 NA CASIPSGVYEQYF TGTGCCAGCATCCCTAGCGGGGTCTACGAGCAGTACTTC
TRBJ1-6 TRBD1 TRBV19 once CATSLWTGDNSPLHF TGTGCCACCTCCCTCTGGACAGGGGACAATTCACCCCTCCACTTT
TRBJ2-3 NA TRBV7-2 NA CASSYWDFSDTQYF TGTGCCAGCAGCTACTGGGACTTCTCGGATACGCAGTATTTT
TRBJ2-3 TRBD1 TRBV9 NA CASSVGDRGSTDTQYF TGTGCCAGCAGCGTAGGAGACAGGGGAAGCACAGATACGCAGTATTTT
TRBJ2-2 TRBD2 TRBV7-2 NA CASSLEPPGGWAGELFF TGTGCCAGCAGCTTGGAACCCCCGGGGGGGTGGGCCGGGGAGCTGTTTTTT
TRBJ2-2 NA TRBV7-3 NA CASSLSRAVGELFF TGTGCCAGCAGCTTAAGCAGGGCAGTCGGGGAGCTGTTTTTT
TRBJ2-2 NA TRBV5-4 NA CASELQNTGELFF TGTGCCAGCGAACTGCAGAACACCGGGGAGCTGTTTTTT
TRBJ1-1 NA TRBV6-2/TRBV6-3 NA CASSYSWESAEAFF TGTGCCAGCAGTTACTCGTGGGAGTCGGCTGAAGCTTTCTTT
TRBJ2-1 NA TRBV5-1 once CASSSLDRKEQFF TGCGCCAGCAGCTCCCTAGACAGGAAGGAGCAGTTCTTC
TRBJ2-4 TRBD1 TRBV11-3 NA CASSFTSRDRVTKNIQYF TGTGCCAGCAGCTTCACTTCCCGGGACAGGGTCACCAAAAACATTCAGTACTTC
TRBJ2-5 TRBD2 TRBV19 NA CASKASGIQETQYF TGTGCCAGTAAGGCTAGCGGGATTCAAGAGACCCAGTACTTC
TRBJ1-4 NA TRBV11-2 NA CASSSGLHNEKLFF TGTGCCAGCAGCTCGGGACTCCATAATGAAAAACTGTTTTTT
TRBJ2-7 NA TRBV27 NA CASSLWGGGYEQYF TGTGCCAGCAGTTTATGGGGAGGGGGCTACGAGCAGTACTTC